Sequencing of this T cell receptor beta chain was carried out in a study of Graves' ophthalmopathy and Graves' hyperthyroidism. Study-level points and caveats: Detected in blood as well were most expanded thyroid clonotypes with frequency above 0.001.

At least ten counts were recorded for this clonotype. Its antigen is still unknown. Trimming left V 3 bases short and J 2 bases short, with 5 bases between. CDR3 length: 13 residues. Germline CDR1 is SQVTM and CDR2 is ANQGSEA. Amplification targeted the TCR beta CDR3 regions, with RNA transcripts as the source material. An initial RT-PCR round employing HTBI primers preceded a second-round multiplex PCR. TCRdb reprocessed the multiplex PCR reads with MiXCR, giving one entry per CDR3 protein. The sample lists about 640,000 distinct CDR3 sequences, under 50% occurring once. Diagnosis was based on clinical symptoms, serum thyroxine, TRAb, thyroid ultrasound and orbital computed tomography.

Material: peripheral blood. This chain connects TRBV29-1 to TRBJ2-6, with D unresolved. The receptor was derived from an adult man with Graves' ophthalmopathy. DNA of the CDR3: TGCAGCGTTGATGGTGCTGGGGCCAACGTCCTGACTTTC. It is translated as CSVDGAGANVLTF.